This T cell receptor beta chain was recovered during a study of blood T cell repertoires in COVID-19. Study summary: Some COVID-19 samples were acute and others convalescent; all came from the United States, Italy and Spain. PBMCs, B-cell-depleted T cells, or T cells provided the cDNA or gDNA that made up the material.

V gave up 3 bases and J gave up 3 bases, with 12 bases separating them. CDR1 is SGDLS and CDR2 is YYNGEE in the germline V gene. The CDR3 is 14 amino acids. Study processing details: Amplification with reference gene primers provided the estimates of nucleated cell counts. Measured with immunoSEQ multiplex PCR; TCRdb has only the in-frame clones, and not every one. That table furnishes V, J and clone size, whereas the DNA furnished D and trimming. This sample has around 59,000 clones, with 70% to 90% found just once. The chain combines TRBV9 with TRBJ1-1; D is undetermined. The sequencing sample was made of peripheral blood. This receptor was obtained from a man in his sixties with acute or convalescent COVID-19. The CDR3 DNA sequence: TGTGCCAGCAGCGCTTCGGGGATGGACACTGAAGCTTTCTTT. Its translation is CASSASGMDTEAFF.